Listed below are T cell receptor beta chains from one sample, sequenced in a study of response to subunit inactivated influenza vaccine. TCRdb called the RT-PCR reads again in MiXCR, with one record for every CDR3 protein. The repertoire holds hundreds of thousands of distinct CDR3 sequences, approximately 7.1% seen once, with 10% to 15% in the top ten. This specimen consisted of PBMCs from blood, obtained less than 30 months after vaccination. The receptors were sampled from a man aged 50-75 years who received an inactivated influenza vaccine. CDR3s include the opening cysteine and the closing phenylalanine or tryptophan. D genes are given only for firm matches. Size tells how often a clone was seen (once, few, many) or the class of an expanded clone, and some rows leave it out.

d_call,clone_size,j_call,v_call,cdr3_aa,cdr3_nt
NA,few,TRBJ2-7,TRBV24-1,CATSDLSEQYF,TGTGCCACCAGTGATTTATCCGAGCAGTACTTC
NA,many,TRBJ1-5,TRBV7-9,CASSLASRNQPQHF,TGTGCCAGCAGCTTAGCAAGCCGGAATCAGCCCCAGCATTTT
NA,few,TRBJ1-5,TRBV20-1,CSASRPGGAGNQPQHF,TGCAGTGCTAGCAGACCCGGCGGCGCCGGCAATCAGCCCCAGCATTTT
TRBD2,NA,TRBJ2-2,TRBV6-1,CASSRGVAGELFF,TGTGCCAGCTCTCGGGGGGTGGCCGGGGAGCTGTTTTTT
NA,few,TRBJ1-2,TRBV15,CATSRVGDGYTF,TGTGCCACCAGCAGAGTGGGGGACGGCTACACCTTC
NA,few,TRBJ2-2,TRBV4-3,CASSQDLYRELFF,TGCGCCAGCAGCCAAGATCTTTATAGGGAGCTGTTTTTT
NA,NA,TRBJ2-1,TRBV11-1,CASSSLGSGPKSSEQFF,TGTGCCAGCAGCTCCTTAGGATCCGGCCCCAAAAGCAGTGAGCAGTTCTTC
NA,many,TRBJ2-1,TRBV7-2,CASSLLSYSYNEQFF,TGTGCCAGCAGCTTACTGTCGTACTCCTACAATGAGCAGTTCTTC
NA,few,TRBJ1-5,TRBV7-2,CASSFRAGQPQHF,TGTGCCAGCAGCTTTAGGGCGGGCCAGCCCCAGCATTTT
NA,NA,TRBJ2-1,TRBV18,CASSPLGGNEQFF,TGTGCCAGCTCACCACTGGGTGGCAATGAGCAGTTCTTC
NA,NA,TRBJ2-1,TRBV27,CASSLGWDSYSGEQFF,TGTGCCAGCAGTTTAGGGTGGGACTCCTATTCGGGTGAGCAGTTCTTC
NA,few,TRBJ1-4,TRBV4-3,CASSHGPSNEKLFF,TGCGCCAGCAGCCACGGGCCCTCCAATGAAAAACTGTTTTTT
TRBD1,NA,TRBJ2-1,TRBV20-1,CSAKHRQGLNEQFF,TGCAGTGCTAAGCATAGACAGGGGCTGAATGAGCAGTTCTTC
TRBD2,few,TRBJ2-1,TRBV4-3,CASSLRKRGPYNEQFF,TGCGCCAGCAGCTTACGTAAGCGGGGGCCCTACAATGAGCAGTTCTTC
TRBD2,many,TRBJ2-7,TRBV6-2/TRBV6-3,CASSSPKETSEVYF,TGTGCCAGCAGCTCCCCGAAGGAGACTAGCGAGGTGTACTTC
NA,NA,TRBJ2-1,TRBV15,CATSRDSLGCYNEQFF,TGTGCCACCAGCAGAGATTCGCTCGGCTGCTACAATGAGCAGTTCTTC
NA,many,TRBJ2-7,TRBV11-2,CASSLASKSYEQYF,TGTGCCAGCAGCTTAGCATCTAAATCCTACGAGCAGTACTTC
NA,NA,TRBJ2-3,TRBV18,CASSPRVTDTQYF,TGTGCCAGCTCACCCCGGGTCACAGATACGCAGTATTTT
TRBD1,many,TRBJ2-1,TRBV20-1,CSASGDRGYNEQFF,TGCAGTGCTAGTGGGGACAGGGGATACAATGAGCAGTTCTTC
NA,many,TRBJ2-3,TRBV6-5,CASSSVIIGGTDTQYF,TGTGCCAGCAGTTCCGTGATAATAGGTGGCACAGATACGCAGTATTTT
TRBD2,NA,TRBJ2-5,TRBV24-1,CATSDLPSLAGEETQYF,TGTGCCACCAGTGATTTGCCGTCCCTAGCGGGGGAAGAGACCCAGTACTTC
NA,few,TRBJ2-4,TRBV28,CASSPHPKNIQYF,TGTGCCAGCAGTCCTCATCCCAAAAACATTCAGTACTTC